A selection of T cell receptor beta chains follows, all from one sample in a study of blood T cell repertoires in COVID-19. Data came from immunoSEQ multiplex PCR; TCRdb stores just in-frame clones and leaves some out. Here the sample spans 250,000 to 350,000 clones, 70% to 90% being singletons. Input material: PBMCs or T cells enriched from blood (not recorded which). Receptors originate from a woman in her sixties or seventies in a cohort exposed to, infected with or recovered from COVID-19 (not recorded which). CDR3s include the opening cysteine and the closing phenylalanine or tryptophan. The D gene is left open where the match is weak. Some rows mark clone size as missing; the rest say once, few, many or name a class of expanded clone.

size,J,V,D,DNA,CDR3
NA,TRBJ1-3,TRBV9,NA,TGTGCCAGCAGCGTAAGCGGGTACTCTGGAAACACCATATATTTT,CASSVSGYSGNTIYF
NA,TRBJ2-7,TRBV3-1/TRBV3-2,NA,TGTGCCAGCAGCCATTTAAACGAGCAGTACTTC,CASSHLNEQYF
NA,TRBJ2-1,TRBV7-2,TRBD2,TGTGCCAGCAGCTTCCGATACCAAGGGACTAGCGGGAGTAGGAATGAGCAGTTCTTC,CASSFRYQGTSGSRNEQFF
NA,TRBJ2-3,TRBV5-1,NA,TGCGCCAGCAGCCCACAGGGTCGCACAGATACGCAGTATTTT,CASSPQGRTDTQYF
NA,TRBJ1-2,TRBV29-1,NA,TGCAGCGTTGTAAGTGTGATTTATCCACTTTTTGGCTACACCTTC,CSVVSVIYPLFGYTF
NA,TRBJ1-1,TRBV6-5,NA,TGTGCCAGCAACTTGGGACACCAGAACACTGAAGCTTTCTTT,CASNLGHQNTEAFF
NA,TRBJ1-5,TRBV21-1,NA,TGTGCCAGCAGGCCGGGACAGGGGGAAAGGGTCGGTCAGCCCCAGCATTTT,CASRPGQGERVGQPQHF
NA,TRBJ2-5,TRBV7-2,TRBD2,TGTGCCAGCAGCTCGGGACTAGCGGCATACCAAGAGACCCAGTACTTC,CASSSGLAAYQETQYF
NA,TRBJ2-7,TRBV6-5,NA,TGTGCCAGCACGCGGGTGGGGAGCGAGCAGTACTTC,CASTRVGSEQYF
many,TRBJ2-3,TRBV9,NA,TGTGCCAGCAGCGTTGGACAGAACCCAGATACGCAGTATTTT,CASSVGQNPDTQYF
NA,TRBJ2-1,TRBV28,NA,TGTGCCAGCAGTTTACCGGGGTCGAGGGATGAGCAGTTCTTC,CASSLPGSRDEQFF
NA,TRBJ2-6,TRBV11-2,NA,TGTGCCAGCAGCCTCCGAAGACAGGTTAGCCCTGGGGCCAACGTCCTGACTTTC,CASSLRRQVSPGANVLTF
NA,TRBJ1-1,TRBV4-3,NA,TGCGCCAGCAGCCAAGATGCCAGGGAGGGGACTGAAGCTTTCTTT,CASSQDAREGTEAFF
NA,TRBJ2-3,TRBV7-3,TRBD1,TGTGCCAGCAGCTTATGGGTTGACAGGGCAGATACGCAGTATTTT,CASSLWVDRADTQYF
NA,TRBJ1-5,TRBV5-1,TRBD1,TGCGCCAGCAGGCCTAACGGACAGGGAAATCAGCCCCAGCATTTT,CASRPNGQGNQPQHF
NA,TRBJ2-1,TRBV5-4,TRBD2,TGTGCCAGCAGCCAGAAGGTAGCGGGAGAGAATGAGCAGTTCTTC,CASSQKVAGENEQFF
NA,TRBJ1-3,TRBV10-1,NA,TGCGCCAGCAGCGCAGACAGAAGACCAATTGGAAACACCATATATTTT,CASSADRRPIGNTIYF
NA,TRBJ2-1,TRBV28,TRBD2,TGTGCCAGCAGTTCTAGCGGGAGAATGGGGGATGAGCAGTTCTTC,CASSSSGRMGDEQFF
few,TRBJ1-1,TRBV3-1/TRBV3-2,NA,TGTGCCAGCAGCCAGGGGGGGCGGACTGAAGCTTTCTTT,CASSQGGRTEAFF
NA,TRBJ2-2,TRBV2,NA,TGTGCCAGCAGCCAGTTGGGACAAAACACCGGGGAGCTGTTTTTT,CASSQLGQNTGELFF
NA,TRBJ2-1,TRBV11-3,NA,TGTGCCAGCAGCAAAGAGGGGGGGCCCTACAATGAGCAGTTCTTC,CASSKEGGPYNEQFF
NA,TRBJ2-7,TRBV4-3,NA,TGCGCCAGCAGTCGGGATGGAGGCGCCTACGAGCAGTACTTC,CASSRDGGAYEQYF
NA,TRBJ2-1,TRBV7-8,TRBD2,TGTGCCAGCAGCCCGCGGGGCGGGAGATCTAATGAGCAGTTCTTC,CASSPRGGRSNEQFF
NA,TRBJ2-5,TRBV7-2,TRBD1,TGTGCCAGCAGCTTTAGACAGGGGGCAGGGGAGACCCAGTACTTC,CASSFRQGAGETQYF
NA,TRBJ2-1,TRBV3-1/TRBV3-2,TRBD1,TGTGCCAGCAGCCCGGACAGGGTAGGTGGGGATGAGCAGTTCTTC,CASSPDRVGGDEQFF
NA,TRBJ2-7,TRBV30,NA,TGTGCCTGGAGTAGGGGCCTTTCCTACGAGCAGTACTTC,CAWSRGLSYEQYF
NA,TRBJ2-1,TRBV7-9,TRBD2,TGTGCCAGCAGCTCCATAACTAGCGGGAGGGACAATGAGCAGTTCTTC,CASSSITSGRDNEQFF
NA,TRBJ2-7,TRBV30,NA,TGTGCCTGGAATCGGGACACGAGCTCCTACGAGCAGTACTTC,CAWNRDTSSYEQYF
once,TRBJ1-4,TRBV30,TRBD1,TGTGCCTGGAGAGCAGGGGGCGCCGGTAATGAAAAACTGTTTTTT,CAWRAGGAGNEKLFF
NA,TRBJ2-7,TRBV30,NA,TGTGCCTGGAGTGTATTCCCTAACGAGCAGTACTTC,CAWSVFPNEQYF
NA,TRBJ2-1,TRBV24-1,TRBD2,TGTGCCACCCAATCAACAGGGGTTACTAGCGGGAGTCAGTTCTTC,CATQSTGVTSGSQFF
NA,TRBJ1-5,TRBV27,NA,TGTGCCAGCATGCTGTTCCCCGGGACAAGCAATCAGCCCCAGCATTTT,CASMLFPGTSNQPQHF
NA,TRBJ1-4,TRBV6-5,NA,TGTGCCAGCAGTCTAGTTGCAACTAATGAAAAACTGTTTTTT,CASSLVATNEKLFF
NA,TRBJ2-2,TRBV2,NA,TGTGCCAGCACGGGGGTCAGAGACACCGGGGAGCTGTTTTTT,CASTGVRDTGELFF
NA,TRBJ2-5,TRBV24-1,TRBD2,TGTGCCACCAGTGATTTTAGCGGGAGCCAAGAGACCCAGTACTTC,CATSDFSGSQETQYF
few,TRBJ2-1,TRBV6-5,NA,TGTGCCAGCAAGGGGTACAATGAGCAGTTCTTC,CASKGYNEQFF
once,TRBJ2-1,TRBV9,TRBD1,TGTGCCAGCAGCGTAGCTCGTGGGACAGGGGGGTACAATGAGCAGTTCTTC,CASSVARGTGGYNEQFF
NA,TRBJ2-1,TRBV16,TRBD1,TGTGCCAGCAGCCAATCGATAGGACAGGGGGCTGTCTACAATGAGCAGTTCTTC,CASSQSIGQGAVYNEQFF
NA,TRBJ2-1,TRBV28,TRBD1,TGTGCCAGCAGTTTCCAGGACAGGTCTGAGCAGTTCTTC,CASSFQDRSEQFF
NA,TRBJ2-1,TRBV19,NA,TGTGCCAGTAGCCAACCTTTGGGGCGGATCCCCTCGAACAATGAGCAGTTCTTC,CASSQPLGRIPSNNEQFF
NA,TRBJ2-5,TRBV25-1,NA,TGTGCCAGCAGTCAACAAGAGACCCAGTACTTC,CASSQQETQYF
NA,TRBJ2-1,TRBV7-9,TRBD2,TGTGCCAGCAGCAGAGCGGGAGTGAATGAGCAGTTCTTC,CASSRAGVNEQFF
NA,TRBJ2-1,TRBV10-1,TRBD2,TGCGCCAGCAGTGAGTCTGGGGGGGGTGACTACAATGAGCAGTTCTTC,CASSESGGGDYNEQFF
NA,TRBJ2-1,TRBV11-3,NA,TGTGCCAGCAGCTTAGGGGAGAATGAGCAGTTCTTC,CASSLGENEQFF
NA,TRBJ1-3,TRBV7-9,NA,TGTGCCAGCAGCTTATCCGAGGGAAACACCATATATTTT,CASSLSEGNTIYF
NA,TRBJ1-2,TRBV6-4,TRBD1,TGTGCCAGCAGTGCAACCCCCGGGACAGGCTATGGCTACACCTTC,CASSATPGTGYGYTF
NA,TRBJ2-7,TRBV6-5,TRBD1,TGTGCCAGCAGTTACGGGACAGGGGTTCTCGACGAGCAGTACTTC,CASSYGTGVLDEQYF
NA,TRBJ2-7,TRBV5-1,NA,TGCGCCAGCAGCTTGGAACAGGCGACCTACGAGCAGTACTTC,CASSLEQATYEQYF
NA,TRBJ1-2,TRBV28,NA,TGTGCCAGCCTGCAGCGCTTCGATGGCTACACCTTC,CASLQRFDGYTF
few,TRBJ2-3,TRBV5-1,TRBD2,TGCGCCAGCAGGCTAGCGGGCACAGATACGCAGTATTTT,CASRLAGTDTQYF
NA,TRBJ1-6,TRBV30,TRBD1,TGTGCCTGGAGCGGACAGGGAGGATCACCCCTCCACTTT,CAWSGQGGSPLHF
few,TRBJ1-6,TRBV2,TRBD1,TGTGCCAGCAGTGGACAGGGGAGGCTTAATTCACCCCTCCACTTT,CASSGQGRLNSPLHF
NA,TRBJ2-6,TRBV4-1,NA,TGCGCCAGCAGCCAAGTTAGGGAGGCGGGGGCCAACGTCCTGACTTTC,CASSQVREAGANVLTF
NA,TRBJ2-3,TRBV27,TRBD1,TGTGCCAGCAGTTTCCGGGACAGCTTCACAGATACGCAGTATTTT,CASSFRDSFTDTQYF
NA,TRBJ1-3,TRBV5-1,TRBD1,TGCGCCAGCAGCCTAAGGACAGGCGCACCGGTAAACACCATATATTTT,CASSLRTGAPVNTIYF